These 21 T cell receptor beta chains share one sample of origin, sequenced in a study of cytomegalovirus exposure and HLA in healthy donors. Both 60 Vbeta primers and 13 Jbeta primers went into the PCR. Clones were read by immunoSEQ multiplex PCR, and TCRdb kept only the in-frame ones, dropping some. Its table lists 75,000 to 85,000 clones. Sequencing input: PBMCs. The origin of the receptors is a man in his forties or fifties in good health and CMV-seronegative.

The chain is built from TRBV6-6 and TRBJ1-5; a weak D match, TRBD1 (5 bases). This CDR3 comprises 16 residues. The V and J ends lost 5 bases and 0 bases respectively, with 14 bases between them. Germline CDR1 and CDR2: MNHNY and SVGAGI (reference sequence). CDR3 coding DNA: TGTGCCAGCAGTAAATACCAGGGAACTAGCAATCAGCCCCAGCATTTT. It encodes CASSKYQGTSNQPQHF.

The chain couples TRBV5-1 to TRBJ2-1; 8 bases map to TRBD2. The CDR3 runs 14 residues. CDR1 and CDR2 from the germline V gene are SGHRS and YFSETQ. V was clipped by 5 bases and J by 10 bases; unmatched bases: 11. CDR3 DNA: TGCGCCAGCAGGCGTAGCGGGGCATCCCTGGAGCAGTTCTTC. Protein: CASRRSGASLEQFF.

The gene calls are TRBV7-8 and TRBJ2-5, with D unclear. The CDR3 loop spans 12 amino acids. Germline V gives CDR1 SGHVS, CDR2 FQNEAQ. Trimming left V 3 bases short and J 5 bases short, with 7 bases between. CDR3 DNA sequence: TGTGCCAGCAGCTTCCTAACGGAGACCCAGTACTTC. It is translated as CASSFLTETQYF.

The rearrangement joins TRBV2 to TRBJ2-2; a weak D match, TRBD2 (6 bases). V dropped 4 bases and J dropped 4 bases, with 10 bases sitting between them. CDR1 and CDR2 (germline): SNHLY, FYNNEI. The CDR3 is 14 amino acids. The CDR3 DNA sequence: TGTGCCAGCAGTGGTATGGAGGGCACCGGGGAGCTGTTTTTT. Translation: CASSGMEGTGELFF.

The chain uses TRBV2 and TRBJ2-5; the D is unclear. CDR3 length: 13 amino acids. With 2 bases removed from V and 4 bases from J, the gap between germline ends came to 8 bases. In germline, CDR1 is SNHLY, CDR2 FYNNEI. In nucleotides, the CDR3 is TGTGCCAGCAGTGAAATGGCCCCAGAGACCCAGTACTTC. Amino acid sequence: CASSEMAPETQYF.

This sequence joins TRBV15 and TRBJ2-1; perhaps TRBD1 as D (5 bases). Deletions cut 6 bases from V and 11 bases from J, with 14 bases between. Germline V gene sequence: CDR1 LNHNV, CDR2 YYDKDF (reference sequence). The CDR3 consists of 12 residues. The CDR3 sequence is CATRVMGQKQFF. The CDR3 nucleotides are TGTGCCACCAGGGTGATGGGGCAGAAGCAGTTCTTC. Combining the CDR3 with reference TRBV15 and TRBJ2-1 gives the whole variable domain DAMVIQNPRYQVTQFGKPVTLSCSQTLNHNVMYWYQQKSSQAPKLLFHYYDKDFNNEADTPDNFQSRRPNTSFCFLDIRSPGLGDTAMYLCATRVMGQKQFFGPGTRLTVL.

This chain connects TRBV18 to TRBJ1-1; 9 nucleotides line up with TRBD1. There are 16 residues in the CDR3. V lost 2 bases to trimming and J lost 4 bases; unmatched junction nucleotides: 8. Germline V lookup: CDR1 KGHSH, CDR2 LQKENI. CDR3 in amino acids: CASSPTRDRESTEAFF. CDR3 nucleotide sequence: TGTGCCAGCTCACCAACGCGGGACAGGGAAAGCACTGAAGCTTTCTTT.

V is TRBV19 and J is TRBJ1-4; 10 bases match TRBD1. The CDR3 runs to 16 residues. Germline CDR1 and CDR2: LNHDA and SQIVND (reference sequence). V gave up 7 bases and J gave up 8 bases; unmatched junction bases: 13. CDR3 sequence reads: CASNPGQGLLGEKLFF. DNA for the CDR3: TGTGCCAGTAATCCGGGACAGGGGTTGTTGGGAGAAAAACTGTTTTTT. Full variable domain (missing parts from reference TRBV19 and TRBJ1-4): DGGITQSPKYLFRKEGQNVTLSCEQNLNHDAMYWYRQDPGQGLRLIYYSQIVNDFQKGDIAEGYSVSREKKESFPLTVTSAQKNPTAFYLCASNPGQGLLGEKLFFGSGTQLSVL.

The chain couples TRBV10-3 to TRBJ2-7, with a tentative D call TRBD2 (6 bases). This CDR3 comprises 13 residues. V lost 8 bases, J lost 3 bases, and 14 bases lay in between. Germline CDR1 is ENHRY and CDR2 is SYGVKD. The CDR3 loop reads CAIGGGLNYEQYF. The CDR3 coding sequence is TGTGCCATCGGAGGAGGGTTAAACTACGAGCAGTACTTC.

This sequence joins TRBV14 and TRBJ2-1; 11 bases map to TRBD2. V trimming: 1 base; J trimming: 9 bases; junction bases outside the gene matches: 8. Germline V gene data show CDR1 as SGHDN and CDR2 as FVKESK. CDR3 length equals 16 residues. The CDR3 region is CASSQAGLAARSEQFF. The CDR3 coding sequence is TGTGCCAGCAGCCAAGCGGGACTAGCGGCCCGGAGTGAGCAGTTCTTC.

The V gene is TRBV7-3, the J gene TRBJ2-3; a weak D match, TRBD2 (5 bases). The CDR3 length is 14 residues. V was trimmed by 5 bases and J by 5 bases, leaving 14 bases between them. From germline, CDR1 is SGHTA and CDR2 FQGTGA. As DNA, the CDR3 is TGTGCCAGCAGCCCATGGCTAGAGGGAGATACGCAGTATTTT. Translating it yields CASSPWLEGDTQYF.

The rearrangement links TRBV29-1 to TRBJ2-7, with D tentatively TRBD2 (6 bases). Germline loops: CDR1 SQVTM, CDR2 ANQGSEA. The CDR3 is 14 amino acids. The V gene lost 1 base and the J gene lost 6 bases, with 16 bases spanning the gap. CDR3 region: CSVEVRQLRGEQYF. DNA of the CDR3: TGCAGCGTTGAAGTAAGACAGCTGCGGGGCGAGCAGTACTTC.

V gene TRBV5-1 combines with J gene TRBJ2-1; D ambiguous. This CDR3 is 13 amino acids long. Germline loops: CDR1 SGHRS, CDR2 YFSETQ. The germline V and J ends were trimmed by 0 bases and 9 bases, with 10 bases remaining between them. The CDR3 reads CASSLGTVGEQFF. The CDR3 DNA follows: TGCGCCAGCAGCTTGGGAACGGTCGGTGAGCAGTTCTTC.

The chain carries TRBV29-1 and TRBJ2-1, with 8 bases identical to TRBD1. This CDR3 region has 15 residues. Germline CDR1 is SQVTM and CDR2 is ANQGSEA. The V segment lost 3 bases and the J segment 0 bases; nucleotides outside the gene matches: 4. CDR3 in DNA: TGCAGCGTTGAGGACAGGGCCGCCTCCTACAATGAGCAGTTCTTC. Its translation is CSVEDRAASYNEQFF.

This chain joins TRBV15 and TRBJ1-5; D is uncertain. This CDR3 is built from 14 residues. CDR1 is LNHNV, CDR2 YYDKDF, per germline (reference sequence). Trimming left V 1 base short and J 3 bases short, with 7 bases between. Written as DNA, the CDR3 is TGTGCCACCAGCAGAGGGGGAGTCAATCAGCCCCAGCATTTT. It is translated as CATSRGGVNQPQHF.

This chain links TRBV6-5 with TRBJ2-7; 13 nucleotides line up with TRBD2. The CDR3 extends over 15 amino acids. CDR1 is MNHEY, CDR2 SVGAGI, per germline. J lost 2 bases, V lost 5 bases, and 3 bases had no gene match. The CDR3 region has the DNA TGTGCCAGCAGTCGACTAGCGGGGGGACCCTACGAGCAGTACTTC. Residues: CASSRLAGGPYEQYF.

This chain links TRBV5-6 with TRBJ2-2; a weak D match, TRBD2 (7 bases). CDR1 and CDR2 from the germline V gene are SGHDT and YYEEEE. V lost 5 bases and J lost 0, with 14 bases in between. The CDR3 loop spans 16 amino acids. CDR3 DNA sequence: TGTGCCAGCAGTTGGGGGGGGCAGGCGAACACCGGGGAGCTGTTTTTT. Its protein product is CASSWGGQANTGELFF.

The V gene is TRBV6-5, the J gene TRBJ2-3; TRBD1 aligns across 9 bases. Trimming took 6 bases from V and 5 from J; bases not matched to a gene: 9. Germline-derived CDR1 and CDR2 are MNHEY and SVGAGI. CDR3 length: 15 residues. The CDR3 region is CASRGRDRAEDTQYF. In DNA form, the CDR3 reads TGTGCCAGCAGGGGCCGGGACAGGGCGGAAGATACGCAGTATTTT.

This chain joins TRBV4-2 and TRBJ2-7, with a possible D match to TRBD2 (5 bases). The germline gives CDR1 LGHNA, CDR2 YNFKEQ. CDR3 length: 15 residues. V shed 3 bases and J shed 0 bases, with 12 bases lying between them. The CDR3 DNA reads TGTGCCAGCAGCCAGAGACCGGGATACTCCTACGAGCAGTACTTC. This sequence encodes CASSQRPGYSYEQYF.

The rearrangement uses TRBV7-9 and TRBJ1-6, with D uncertain. This CDR3 region has 15 residues. The V gene's germline CDR1 is SEHNR and CDR2 FQNEAQ (reference sequence). The germline V and J ends were trimmed by 3 bases and 0 bases, with 6 bases remaining between them. The CDR3 loop is CASSFASSYNSPLHF. The CDR3 DNA reads TGTGCCAGCAGCTTCGCCAGCTCCTATAATTCACCCCTCCACTTT.

The gene calls are TRBV9 and TRBJ2-3; 12 bases map to TRBD1. This CDR3 is built from 18 residues. The junction had 9 bases not matched to a gene; V was cut back by 0 bases and J by 4 bases. Germline CDR1 and CDR2: SGDLS and YYNGEE. The CDR3 DNA is TGTGCCAGCAGCGTAGCTCCCGGGACAGGGGGCGTTTCAGATACGCAGTATTTT. The encoded protein is CASSVAPGTGGVSDTQYF.